This is a list of T cell receptor beta chains from one sample in a study of T-cell reconstitution after alpha-beta-depleted transplantation in children. TCRdb itself ran the PCR reads through MiXCR, one entry per CDR3 protein. The sample shows nearly 400,000 distinct CDR3 sequences, 20% of them seen only once. This specimen was PBMCs from the stem cell graft donor, taken from the stem cell graft. All receptors derive from a human donor who donated a stem cell graft to a child with acute myeloid leukemia. CDR3s include the opening cysteine and the closing phenylalanine or tryptophan. A D gene is named only where the DNA matches it firmly. Clone size is stated in some rows and not others, as once, few, many or a class when expanded.

D gene	clone size	V gene	J gene	CDR3 DNA	CDR3 protein
-	many	TRBV20-1	TRBJ2-5	TGCAGTGCTAGAGACCCCCAGGGTGGAATTGGGACCCAGTACTTC	CSARDPQGGIGTQYF
TRBD1	-	TRBV20-1	TRBJ1-4	TGCAGTGCTGGGGACAGGGGGCGACCTGAAAAACTGTTTTTT	CSAGDRGRPEKLFF
TRBD2	few	TRBV25-1	TRBJ2-3	TGTGCCAGCAGTGGCCTAGCGGGAGTAGTGAACACAGATACGCAGTATTTT	CASSGLAGVVNTDTQYF
-	-	TRBV5-1	TRBJ2-1	TGCGCCAGCAGCTTGGTTTCAGGGATGGCCTACAATGAGCAGTTCTTC	CASSLVSGMAYNEQFF
-	-	TRBV7-2	TRBJ2-1	TGTGCCAGCAGCTTAGGTAGGCAAAGCTACAATGAGCAGTTCTTC	CASSLGRQSYNEQFF
TRBD1	few	TRBV5-8	TRBJ1-5	TGTGCCAGCAGCTTGTCCCCAGGGACAGGGATAAATCAGCCCCAGCATTTT	CASSLSPGTGINQPQHF
-	many	TRBV20-1	TRBJ1-1	TGCAGTGCTAGAGCGACTCACAAGAAGAACACTGAAGCTTTCTTT	CSARATHKKNTEAFF
-	-	TRBV20-1	TRBJ2-3	TGCAGTGCTAGAGCCCCGGTAGGGATCACAGATACGCAGTATTTT	CSARAPVGITDTQYF
-	few	TRBV12-3/TRBV12-4	TRBJ2-2	TGTGCCAGCAGTTTTTACGGGGAGCTGTTTTTT	CASSFYGELFF
TRBD2	-	TRBV11-2	TRBJ2-1	TGTGCCAGCAGCTTAGATCTCCCGGGAGGGCCCCGGAATGAGCAGTTCTTC	CASSLDLPGGPRNEQFF
TRBD2	many	TRBV4-1	TRBJ2-1	TGCGCCTCATGCGGACTAGCGGGTTACAATGAGCAGTTCTTC	CASCGLAGYNEQFF
-	-	TRBV7-9	TRBJ2-7	TGTGCCAGCGGCCCGGGAGTGGGGTACGAGCAGTACTTC	CASGPGVGYEQYF
-	-	TRBV27	TRBJ2-2	TGTGCCAGCAGTTTATTCTCCGGGGAGCTGTTTTTT	CASSLFSGELFF
-	many	TRBV2	TRBJ1-1	TGTGCCAGCAGTGGAGTCAACATGAACACTGAAGCTTTCTTT	CASSGVNMNTEAFF
-	-	TRBV24-1	TRBJ2-1	TGTGCCACCAGTGATTTGCAGGCGCGGAAGGGACCTGAGCAGTTCTTC	CATSDLQARKGPEQFF
-	-	TRBV7-8	TRBJ1-1	TGTGCCAGCAGTCAAGGACGGTCGAACACTGAAGCTTTCTTT	CASSQGRSNTEAFF
-	-	TRBV15	TRBJ2-3	TGTGCCACCAGCAGAGACCCCGCAGGGGATACGCAGTATTTT	CATSRDPAGDTQYF
-	-	TRBV7-3	TRBJ2-2	TGTGCCAGCAGCTTATTCGGGAGTCCTACCGGGGAGCTGTTTTTT	CASSLFGSPTGELFF
-	-	TRBV20-1	TRBJ1-1	TGCAGTGCCCCCCCTAGGGTAGCTGTGAACACTGAAGCTTTCTTT	CSAPPRVAVNTEAFF
TRBD1	few	TRBV4-2	TRBJ2-1	TGTGCCAGCAGCACGAGCCGGACAGGGGACTACAATGAGCAGTTCTTC	CASSTSRTGDYNEQFF
-	-	TRBV10-2	TRBJ1-6	TGCGCCACAACGGTGGGGGAGGCTTCACCCCTCCACTTT	CATTVGEASPLHF
-	few	TRBV29-1	TRBJ2-7	TGCAGCGTTGTGTGGGCTGGATCCTACGAGCAGTACTTC	CSVVWAGSYEQYF
-	few	TRBV7-8	TRBJ1-5	TGTGCCAGCAGCCCCCTGCGAGTTCCCAATCAGCCCCAGCATTTT	CASSPLRVPNQPQHF